The next 8 T cell receptor beta chains were all read from a single sample in a study of T cell repertoires in aging, cancer and after chemotherapy. Rearranged V-D-J TRB sequences were amplified with a mixed TRB-A/B primer pool. A single record per CDR3 protein comes from TCRdb applying MiXCR to the multiplex PCR reads. The sample records about 2,500 distinct CDR3 sequences, about 24% being singletons. Amplification of TCR beta used genomic DNA extracted from peripheral blood. Sequencing input: blood. The source of these receptors is a human donor with a solid tumor.

Concerning this clonotype itself: The junction and the germline gene differ at one end; a read error may be behind it. V usage is TRBV10-2 and J usage is TRBJ1-2, with 9 bases fitting TRBD1. The CDR3 spans 16 residues. The germline V gene has CDR1 WSHSY and CDR2 SAAADI. The DNA of the CDR3 is TGCGCCAGCAGTGAGTTAATGGGACAGGGTAACTCTGGCTACACCTTC. Protein sequence: CASSELMGQGNSGYTF.

This clonotype turned up a few times. This rearrangement joins TRBV5-5 to TRBJ2-2; D remains unclear. The length of the CDR3 is 15 residues. Trimming removed 2 bases from V and 2 bases from J, with 10 bases in between. Germline lookup yields CDR1 SGHKS and CDR2 YYEKEE (reference sequence). The CDR3 spells CASSLLPHNTGELFF. Here the CDR3 DNA reads TGTGCCAGCAGCTTATTACCCCATAACACCGGGGAGCTGTTTTTT.

This clonotype was recorded only once. At one boundary the junction diverges from the germline segment, which might be a read error. This sequence joins TRBV11-2 and TRBJ2-5; TRBD1 or TRBD2 may be the D gene (7 bases each). Germline assignment: CDR1 SGHAT and CDR2 FQNNGV. CDR3 size: 14 residues. CDR3 nucleotides: TGTGCCAGCAGCCCAGGGGGGGGGACTGAGACCCTGTACTTC. This encodes CASSPGGGTETLYF.

This clonotype showed up just a few times. This rearrangement joins TRBV18 to TRBJ1-2; TRBD1 is a possible D gene (5 bases). Germline-derived CDR1 and CDR2 are KGHSH and LQKENI. Trimming stripped 4 bases from V and 4 bases from J, with 16 bases between. The CDR3 covers 15 residues. In nucleotides, the CDR3 is TGTGCCAGCTCACAACTAACCGGGACGATCTATGGCTACACCTTC. Its protein product is CASSQLTGTIYGYTF. Based on the CDR3 plus reference TRBV18 and TRBJ1-2, the full variable domain is NAGVMQNPRHLVRRRGQEARLRCSPMKGHSHVYWYRQLPEEGLKFMVYLQKENIIDESGMPKERFSAEFPKEGPSILRIQQVVRGDSAAYFCASSQLTGTIYGYTFGSGTRLTVV.

This clonotype was counted only a few times. The V gene is TRBV20-1, the J gene TRBJ2-4; no clear D. The CDR3 contains 15 residues. Germline V gene lookup returns CDR1 DFQATT and CDR2 SNEGSKA (reference sequence). Trimming removed 3 bases at V and 0 bases at J, with 12 bases between. This chain's CDR3 is CSARTPRLAKNIQYF. In nucleotides, the CDR3 is TGCAGTGCTAGGACGCCGCGCCTAGCCAAAAACATTCAGTACTTC.

The chain carries TRBV6-5 and TRBJ2-6; TRBD1 agrees at 7 bases. Germline CDR1 and CDR2: MNHEY and SVGAGI. With V trimmed by 5 bases and J by 0 bases, 10 bases remained unmatched. The CDR3 sequence is 18 residues long. The CDR3: CASSGPGTEFSGANVLTF. In DNA form, the CDR3 reads TGTGCCAGCAGTGGTCCCGGGACAGAGTTCTCTGGGGCCAACGTCCTGACTTTC.

This clonotype is deemed large. The genes are TRBV29-1 and TRBJ1-2, with D uncertain. Between the trimmed V and J ends, which lost 4 bases and 8 bases, there was a span of 14 bases. CDR1 and CDR2 (germline): SQVTM, ANQGSEA. The CDR3 contains 12 residues. This CDR3 is CSVGSRSRGYTF. CDR3 nucleotide sequence: TGCAGCGTTGGGTCCAGGTCCAGGGGCTACACCTTC.

This clonotype was detected a few times. The chain joins TRBV30 to TRBJ2-4; 12 nucleotides align to TRBD1. This CDR3 comprises 16 residues. Unmatched junction bases numbered 5, after V lost 5 bases and J lost 0 bases. CDR1 and CDR2 (germline): GTSNPN, SVGIG (reference sequence). CDR3 protein: CAWSGQGAVAKNIQYF. For the CDR3, the DNA is TGTGCCTGGTCGGGACAGGGGGCTGTAGCCAAAAACATTCAGTACTTC. The whole variable domain, filled in from reference TRBV30 and TRBJ2-4, reads SQTIHQWPATLVQPVGSPLSLECTVEGTSNPNLYWYRQAAGRGLQLLFYSVGIGQISSEVPQNLSASRPQDRQFILSSKKLLLSDSGFYLCAWSGQGAVAKNIQYFGAGTRLSVL.